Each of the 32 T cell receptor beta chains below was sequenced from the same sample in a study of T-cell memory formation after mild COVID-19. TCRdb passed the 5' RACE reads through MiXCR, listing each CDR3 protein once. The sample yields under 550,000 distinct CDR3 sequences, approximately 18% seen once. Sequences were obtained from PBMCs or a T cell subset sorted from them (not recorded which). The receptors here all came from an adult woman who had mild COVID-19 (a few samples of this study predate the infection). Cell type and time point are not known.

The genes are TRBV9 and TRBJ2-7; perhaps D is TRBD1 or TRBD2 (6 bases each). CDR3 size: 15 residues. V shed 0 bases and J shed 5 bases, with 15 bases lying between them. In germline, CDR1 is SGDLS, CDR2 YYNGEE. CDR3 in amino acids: CASSVATGAAHEQYF. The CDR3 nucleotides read TGTGCCAGCAGCGTAGCTACGGGGGCAGCCCACGAGCAGTACTTC.

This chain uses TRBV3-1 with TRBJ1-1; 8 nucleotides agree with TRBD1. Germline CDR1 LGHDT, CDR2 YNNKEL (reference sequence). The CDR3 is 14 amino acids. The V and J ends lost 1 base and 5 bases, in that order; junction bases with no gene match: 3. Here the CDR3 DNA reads TGTGCCAGCAGCCAAGGACAGGGGAGAACTGAAGCTTTCTTT. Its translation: CASSQGQGRTEAFF.

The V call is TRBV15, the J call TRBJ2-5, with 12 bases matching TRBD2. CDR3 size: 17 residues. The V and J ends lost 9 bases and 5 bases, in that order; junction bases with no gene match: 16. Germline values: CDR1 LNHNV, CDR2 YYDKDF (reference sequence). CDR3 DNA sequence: TGTGCCACAGGTGGATCTAGCGGGAGGGCCGGATGGGAGACCCAGTACTTC. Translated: CATGGSSGRAGWETQYF. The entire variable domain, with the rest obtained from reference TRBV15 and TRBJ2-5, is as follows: DAMVIQNPRYQVTQFGKPVTLSCSQTLNHNVMYWYQQKSSQAPKLLFHYYDKDFNNEADTPDNFQSRRPNTSFCFLDIRSPGLGDTAMYLCATGGSSGRAGWETQYFGPGTRLLVL.

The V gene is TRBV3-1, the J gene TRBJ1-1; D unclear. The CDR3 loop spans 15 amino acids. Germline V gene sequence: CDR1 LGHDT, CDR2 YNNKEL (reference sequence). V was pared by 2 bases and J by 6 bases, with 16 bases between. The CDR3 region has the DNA TGTGCCAGCAGCCAACGTATATGGGGTTCGCCTGAAGCTTTCTTT. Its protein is CASSQRIWGSPEAFF.

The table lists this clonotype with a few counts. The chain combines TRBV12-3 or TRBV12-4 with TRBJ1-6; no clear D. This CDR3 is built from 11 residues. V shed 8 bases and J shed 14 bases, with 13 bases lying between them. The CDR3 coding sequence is TGTGCCAGCGGTATCCGTGGTGCCCTCCACTTT. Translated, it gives CASGIRGALHF.

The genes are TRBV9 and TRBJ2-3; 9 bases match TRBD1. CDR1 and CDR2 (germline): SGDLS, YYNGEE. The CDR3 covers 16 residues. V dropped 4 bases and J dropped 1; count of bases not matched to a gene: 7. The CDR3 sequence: CASSPRTGEGTDTQYF. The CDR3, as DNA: TGTGCCAGCAGCCCGCGGACAGGGGAGGGCACAGATACGCAGTATTTT.

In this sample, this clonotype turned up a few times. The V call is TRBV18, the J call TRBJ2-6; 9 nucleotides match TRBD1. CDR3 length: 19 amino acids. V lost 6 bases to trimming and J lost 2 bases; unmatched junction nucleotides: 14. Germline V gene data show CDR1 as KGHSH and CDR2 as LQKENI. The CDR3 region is CASSPLPGQGGTGANVLTF. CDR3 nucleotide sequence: TGTGCCAGCTCTCCTTTACCGGGACAGGGAGGAACTGGGGCCAACGTCCTGACTTTC. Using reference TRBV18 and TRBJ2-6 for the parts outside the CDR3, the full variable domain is NAGVMQNPRHLVRRRGQEARLRCSPMKGHSHVYWYRQLPEEGLKFMVYLQKENIIDESGMPKERFSAEFPKEGPSILRIQQVVRGDSAAYFCASSPLPGQGGTGANVLTFGAGSRLTVL.

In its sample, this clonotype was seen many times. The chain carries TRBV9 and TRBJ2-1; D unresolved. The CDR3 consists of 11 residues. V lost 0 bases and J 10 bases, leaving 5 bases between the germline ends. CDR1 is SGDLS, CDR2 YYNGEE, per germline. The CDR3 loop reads CASSVANEQFF. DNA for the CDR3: TGTGCCAGCAGCGTAGCTAACGAGCAGTTCTTC.

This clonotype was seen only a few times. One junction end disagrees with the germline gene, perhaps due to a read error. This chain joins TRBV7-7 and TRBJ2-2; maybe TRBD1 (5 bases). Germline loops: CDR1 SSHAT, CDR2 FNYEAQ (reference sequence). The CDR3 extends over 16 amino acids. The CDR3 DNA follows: TGTGCTAGCAGCTTAGAGCCACAGGCGAACACCGGGGAGCTGTTTTTT. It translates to CASSLEPQANTGELFF.

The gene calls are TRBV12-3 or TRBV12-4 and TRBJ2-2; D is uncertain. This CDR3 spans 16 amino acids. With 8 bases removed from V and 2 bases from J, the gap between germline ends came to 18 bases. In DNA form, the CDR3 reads TGTGCCAGCTCCCTGGGGTCACACCTCAACACCGGGGAGCTGTTTTTT. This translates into CASSLGSHLNTGELFF.

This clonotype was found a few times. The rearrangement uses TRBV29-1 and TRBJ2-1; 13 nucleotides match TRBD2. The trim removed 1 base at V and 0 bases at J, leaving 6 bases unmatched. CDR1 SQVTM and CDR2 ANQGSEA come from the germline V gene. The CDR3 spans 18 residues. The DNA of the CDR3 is TGCAGCGTTGAAGGACTAGCGGGAGGTATAATCTCCTACAATGAGCAGTTCTTC. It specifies CSVEGLAGGIISYNEQFF.

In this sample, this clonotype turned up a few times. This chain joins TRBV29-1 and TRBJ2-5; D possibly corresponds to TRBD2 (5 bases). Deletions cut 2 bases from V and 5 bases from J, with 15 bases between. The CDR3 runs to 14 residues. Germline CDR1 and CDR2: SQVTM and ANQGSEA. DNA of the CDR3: TGCAGCGTTGAATATATTAGCGAAGGGGAGACCCAGTACTTC. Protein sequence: CSVEYISEGETQYF.

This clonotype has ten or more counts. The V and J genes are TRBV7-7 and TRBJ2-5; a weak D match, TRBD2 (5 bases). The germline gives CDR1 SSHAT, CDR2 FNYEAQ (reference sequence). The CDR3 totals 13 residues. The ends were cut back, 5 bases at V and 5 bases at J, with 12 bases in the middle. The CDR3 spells CASSLGISETQYF. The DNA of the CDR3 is TGTGCCAGCAGCCTCGGGATCTCTGAGACCCAGTACTTC.

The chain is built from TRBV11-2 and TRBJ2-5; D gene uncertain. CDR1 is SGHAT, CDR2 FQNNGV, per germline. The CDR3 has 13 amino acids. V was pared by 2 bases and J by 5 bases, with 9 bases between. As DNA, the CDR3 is TGTGCCAGCAGCTTATCCCCTCGTGAGACCCAGTACTTC. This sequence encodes CASSLSPRETQYF.

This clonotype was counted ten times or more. The CDR3 reads CSVVGSAYEQYF. CDR3 nucleotide sequence: TGCAGCGTTGTTGGCAGCGCCTACGAGCAGTACTTC. The chain carries TRBV29-1 and TRBJ2-7, with no clear D. CDR1 is SQVTM and CDR2 is ANQGSEA in the germline V gene. The CDR3 totals 12 residues. Trimming left V 4 bases short and J 2 bases short, with 9 bases between.

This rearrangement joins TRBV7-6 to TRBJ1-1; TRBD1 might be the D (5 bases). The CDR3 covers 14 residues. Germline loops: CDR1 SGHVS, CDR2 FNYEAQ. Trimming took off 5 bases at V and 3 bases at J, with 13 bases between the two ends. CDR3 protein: CASSGGGEDTEAFF. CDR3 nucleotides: TGTGCCAGCAGCGGGGGGGGGGAGGACACTGAAGCTTTCTTT. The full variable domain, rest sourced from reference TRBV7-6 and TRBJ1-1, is GAGVSQSPRYKVTKRGQDVALRCDPISGHVSLYWYRQALGQGPEFLTYFNYEAQQDKSGLPNDRFSAERPEGSISTLTIQRTEQRDSAMYRCASSGGGEDTEAFFGQGTRLTVV.

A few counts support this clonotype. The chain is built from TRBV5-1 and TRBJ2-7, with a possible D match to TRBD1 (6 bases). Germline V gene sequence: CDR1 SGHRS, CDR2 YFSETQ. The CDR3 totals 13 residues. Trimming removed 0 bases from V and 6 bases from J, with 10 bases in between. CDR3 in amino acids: CASSLADSFEQYF. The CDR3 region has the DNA TGCGCCAGCAGCTTGGCGGACAGCTTCGAGCAGTACTTC. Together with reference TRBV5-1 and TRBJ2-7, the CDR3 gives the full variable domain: KAGVTQTPRYLIKTRGQQVTLSCSPISGHRSVSWYQQTPGQGLQFLFEYFSETQRNKGNFPGRFSGRQFSNSRSEMNVSTLELGDSALYLCASSLADSFEQYFGPGTRLTVT.

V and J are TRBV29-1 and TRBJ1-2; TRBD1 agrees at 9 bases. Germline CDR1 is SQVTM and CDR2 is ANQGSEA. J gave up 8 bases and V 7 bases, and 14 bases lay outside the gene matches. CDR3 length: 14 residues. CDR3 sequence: CSGGQGSLPGGYTF. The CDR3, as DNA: TGCAGCGGGGGACAGGGATCCCTCCCTGGCGGCTACACCTTC.

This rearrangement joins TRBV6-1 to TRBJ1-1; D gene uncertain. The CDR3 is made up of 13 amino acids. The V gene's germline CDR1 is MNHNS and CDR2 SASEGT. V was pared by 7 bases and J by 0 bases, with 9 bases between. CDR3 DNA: TGTGCCAGCAAGGCCAGCCTGAACACTGAAGCTTTCTTT. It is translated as CASKASLNTEAFF.

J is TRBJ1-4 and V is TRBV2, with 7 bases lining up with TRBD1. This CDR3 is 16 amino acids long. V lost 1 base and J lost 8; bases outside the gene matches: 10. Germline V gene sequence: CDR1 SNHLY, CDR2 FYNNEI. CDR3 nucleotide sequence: TGTGCCAGCAGTGAAGGGAGCGCAGGGGGGGACGAAAAACTGTTTTTT. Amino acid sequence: CASSEGSAGGDEKLFF.

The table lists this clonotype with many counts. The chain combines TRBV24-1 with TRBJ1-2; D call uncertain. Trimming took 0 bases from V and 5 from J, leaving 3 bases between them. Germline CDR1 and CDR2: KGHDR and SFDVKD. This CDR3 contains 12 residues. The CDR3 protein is CATSDLSYGYTF. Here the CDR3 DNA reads TGTGCCACCAGTGATTTGTCATATGGCTACACCTTC.

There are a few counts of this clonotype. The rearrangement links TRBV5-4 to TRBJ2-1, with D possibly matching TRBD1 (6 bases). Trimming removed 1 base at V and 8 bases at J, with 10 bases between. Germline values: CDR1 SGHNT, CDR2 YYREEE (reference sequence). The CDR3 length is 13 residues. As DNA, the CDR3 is TGTGCCAGCAGCTTGCAAGGGGGACATGAGCAGTTCTTC. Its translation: CASSLQGGHEQFF. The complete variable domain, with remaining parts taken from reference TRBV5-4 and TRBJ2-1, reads ETGVTQSPTHLIKTRGQQVTLRCSSQSGHNTVSWYQQALGQGPQFIFQYYREEENGRGNFPPRFSGLQFPNYSSELNVNALELDDSALYLCASSLQGGHEQFFGPGTRLTVL.

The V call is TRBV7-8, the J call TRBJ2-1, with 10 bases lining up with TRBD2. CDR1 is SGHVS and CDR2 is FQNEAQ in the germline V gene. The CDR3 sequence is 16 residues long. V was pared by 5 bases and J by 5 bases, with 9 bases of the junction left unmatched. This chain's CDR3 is CASSPAGGPWNNEQFF. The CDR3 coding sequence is TGTGCCAGCAGCCCAGCGGGAGGGCCCTGGAACAATGAGCAGTTCTTC.

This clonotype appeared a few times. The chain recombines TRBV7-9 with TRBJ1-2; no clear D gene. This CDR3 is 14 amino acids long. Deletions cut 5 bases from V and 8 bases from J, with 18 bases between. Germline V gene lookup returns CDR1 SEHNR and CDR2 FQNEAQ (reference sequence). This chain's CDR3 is CASSARELGRGYTF. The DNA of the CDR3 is TGTGCCAGCAGCGCGCGGGAACTCGGCAGGGGCTACACCTTC.

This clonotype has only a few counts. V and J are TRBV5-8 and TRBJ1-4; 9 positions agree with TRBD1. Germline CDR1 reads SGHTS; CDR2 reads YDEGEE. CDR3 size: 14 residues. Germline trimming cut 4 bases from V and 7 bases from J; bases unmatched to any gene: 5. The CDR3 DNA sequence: TGTGCCAGCAGCCTGGGACAGGGCCGTGAAAAACTGTTTTTT. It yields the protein CASSLGQGREKLFF. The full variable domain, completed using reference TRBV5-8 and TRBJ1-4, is EAGVTQSPTHLIKTRGQQATLRCSPISGHTSVYWYQQALGLGLQFLLWYDEGEERNRGNFPPRFSGRQFPNYSSELNVNALELEDSALYLCASSLGQGREKLFFGSGTQLSVL.

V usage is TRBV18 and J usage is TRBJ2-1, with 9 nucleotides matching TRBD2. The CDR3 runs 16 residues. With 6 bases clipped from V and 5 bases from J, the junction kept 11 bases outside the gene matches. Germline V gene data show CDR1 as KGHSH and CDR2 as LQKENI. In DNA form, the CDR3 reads TGTGCCAGCTCCGCCGGGACTAGCCGACTTAACAATGAGCAGTTCTTC. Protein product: CASSAGTSRLNNEQFF.

CDR3 residues: CASSDPPGERAQYF. Written as DNA, the CDR3 is TGTGCCAGCAGTGACCCCCCAGGGGAGAGGGCCCAGTACTTC. This rearrangement joins TRBV6-6 to TRBJ2-5; tentative D call: TRBD1 (6 bases). CDR3 length: 14 amino acids. Germline CDR1 and CDR2: MNHNY and SVGAGI (reference sequence). V was trimmed by 5 bases and J by 9 bases, leaving 19 bases between them.

The CDR3 nucleotides read TGCAGCGTGCAAGGATTCGGGTCTTCCTACGAGCAGTACTTC. Translated: CSVQGFGSSYEQYF. The chain uses TRBV29-1 and TRBJ2-7; D is unclear. Trimming stripped 6 bases from V and 1 base from J, with 16 bases between. Germline values: CDR1 SQVTM, CDR2 ANQGSEA. This CDR3 is built from 14 residues.

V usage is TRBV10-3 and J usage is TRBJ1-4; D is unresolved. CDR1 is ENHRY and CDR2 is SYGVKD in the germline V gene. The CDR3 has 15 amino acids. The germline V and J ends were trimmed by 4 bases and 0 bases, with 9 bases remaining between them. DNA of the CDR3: TGTGCCATCAGTGCGCAATTAGCAACTAATGAAAAACTGTTTTTT. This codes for CAISAQLATNEKLFF.

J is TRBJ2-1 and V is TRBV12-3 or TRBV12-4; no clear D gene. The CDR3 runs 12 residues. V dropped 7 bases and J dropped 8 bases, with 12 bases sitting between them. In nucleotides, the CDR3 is TGTGCCAGCACTCTCCCCCTCGATGAGCAGTTCTTC. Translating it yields CASTLPLDEQFF.

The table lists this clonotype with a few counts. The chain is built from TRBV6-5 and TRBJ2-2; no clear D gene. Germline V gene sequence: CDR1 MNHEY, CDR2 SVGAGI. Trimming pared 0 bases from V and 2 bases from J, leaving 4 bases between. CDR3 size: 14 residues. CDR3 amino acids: CASSYSSNTGELFF. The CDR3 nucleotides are TGTGCCAGCAGTTACTCGTCCAACACCGGGGAGCTGTTTTTT.

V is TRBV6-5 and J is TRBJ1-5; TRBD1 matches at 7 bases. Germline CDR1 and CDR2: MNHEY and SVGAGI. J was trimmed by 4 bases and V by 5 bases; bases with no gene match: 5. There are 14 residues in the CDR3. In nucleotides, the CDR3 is TGTGCCAGCAGTCCCCTACAGGGGAATCAGCCCCAGCATTTT. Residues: CASSPLQGNQPQHF.